A selection of T cell receptor beta chains follows, all from one sample in a study of T-cell reconstitution after alpha-beta-depleted transplantation in children. A single record per CDR3 protein comes from TCRdb applying MiXCR to the PCR reads. The table records fewer than 750,000 distinct CDR3 sequences, roughly 30% of them present only once. Specimen: PBMCs, collected before TCRalphabeta/CD19-depleted stem cell transplant. The receptors derive from a boy under two years old with Wiskott-Aldrich syndrome, due to receive a stem cell transplant. The CDR3 runs from the conserved cysteine through the conserved F or W. Each record gives: V gene, J gene, clone size, CDR3 length, D gene, CDR3 protein, CDR3 DNA. D genes are given only for firm matches. A row's size may be missing; if present it is once, few, many or a size class.

v_gene: TRBV20-1; j_gene: TRBJ2-7; abundance: NA; len: 16; d_gene: NA; CDR3aa: CSGTRLRSAGAYEQYF; CDR3nt: TGCAGTGGCACTCGTCTACGGTCCGCCGGGGCCTACGAGCAGTACTTC
v_gene: TRBV12-3/TRBV12-4; j_gene: TRBJ2-3; abundance: NA; len: 16; d_gene: NA; CDR3aa: CASSFSGTQRTDTQYF; CDR3nt: TGTGCCAGCAGTTTTTCCGGGACACAGAGAACAGATACGCAGTATTTT
v_gene: TRBV11-2; j_gene: TRBJ2-3; abundance: few; len: 15; d_gene: TRBD2; CDR3aa: CASRGLAGGQDTQYF; CDR3nt: TGTGCCAGCAGAGGACTAGCGGGAGGGCAAGATACGCAGTATTTT
v_gene: TRBV29-1; j_gene: TRBJ1-1; abundance: NA; len: 12; d_gene: NA; CDR3aa: CSVGRTNTEAFF; CDR3nt: TGCAGCGTCGGACGTACGAACACTGAAGCTTTCTTT
v_gene: TRBV29-1; j_gene: TRBJ2-1; abundance: NA; len: 13; d_gene: NA; CDR3aa: CSVEKGGHNEQFF; CDR3nt: TGCAGCGTGGAAAAGGGGGGACACAATGAGCAGTTCTTC
v_gene: TRBV18; j_gene: TRBJ1-5; abundance: few; len: 13; d_gene: NA; CDR3aa: CASSPPGAQPQHF; CDR3nt: TGTGCCAGCTCACCGCCGGGGGCTCAGCCCCAGCATTTT
v_gene: TRBV9; j_gene: TRBJ2-3; abundance: few; len: 16; d_gene: TRBD2; CDR3aa: CASSVGTSGRTDTQYF; CDR3nt: TGTGCCAGCAGCGTAGGGACTAGCGGGAGGACAGATACGCAGTATTTT
v_gene: TRBV20-1; j_gene: TRBJ1-5; abundance: few; len: 15; d_gene: NA; CDR3aa: CSATGWDDSNQPQHF; CDR3nt: TGCAGTGCTACGGGGTGGGACGATAGCAATCAGCCCCAGCATTTT
v_gene: TRBV5-6; j_gene: TRBJ1-2; abundance: NA; len: 14; d_gene: NA; CDR3aa: CASSLVQGRDGYTF; CDR3nt: TGTGCCAGCAGCTTGGTACAGGGAAGAGACGGCTACACCTTC
v_gene: TRBV5-4; j_gene: TRBJ2-1; abundance: NA; len: 13; d_gene: NA; CDR3aa: CASSIMGEDEQFF; CDR3nt: TGTGCCAGCAGCATAATGGGGGAGGATGAGCAGTTCTTC
v_gene: TRBV20-1; j_gene: TRBJ2-1; abundance: NA; len: 13; d_gene: NA; CDR3aa: CSASGDWDNEQFF; CDR3nt: TGCAGTGCTAGCGGGGACTGGGACAATGAGCAGTTCTTC
v_gene: TRBV5-6; j_gene: TRBJ2-7; abundance: NA; len: 14; d_gene: NA; CDR3aa: CASSFPGSAYEQYF; CDR3nt: TGTGCCAGCAGCTTCCCAGGGAGTGCCTACGAGCAGTACTTC
v_gene: TRBV5-1; j_gene: TRBJ2-3; abundance: NA; len: 15; d_gene: NA; CDR3aa: CASSVRKGSTDTQYF; CDR3nt: TGCGCCAGCAGCGTAAGAAAGGGTAGCACAGATACGCAGTATTTT
v_gene: TRBV12-3/TRBV12-4; j_gene: TRBJ2-1; abundance: few; len: 15; d_gene: TRBD1; CDR3aa: CASTPSWTGHNEQFF; CDR3nt: TGTGCCAGCACTCCCTCTTGGACAGGGCACAATGAGCAGTTCTTC
v_gene: TRBV6-2/TRBV6-3; j_gene: TRBJ2-4; abundance: few; len: 16; d_gene: NA; CDR3aa: CASSSLRVVVQNIQYF; CDR3nt: TGTGCCAGCAGTTCCCTGCGAGTCGTGGTTCAAAACATTCAGTACTTC
v_gene: TRBV2; j_gene: TRBJ2-3; abundance: NA; len: 18; d_gene: NA; CDR3aa: CASSLPPYGGERSDTQYF; CDR3nt: TGTGCCAGCAGTTTACCCCCGTATGGGGGAGAAAGATCAGATACGCAGTATTTT
v_gene: TRBV3-1; j_gene: TRBJ2-5; abundance: few; len: 11; d_gene: NA; CDR3aa: CASSHEASQYF; CDR3nt: TGTGCCAGCAGCCACGAGGCGTCCCAGTACTTC
v_gene: TRBV7-3; j_gene: TRBJ2-1; abundance: few; len: 15; d_gene: NA; CDR3aa: CASSLRGAISNEQFF; CDR3nt: TGTGCCAGCAGCTTAAGGGGGGCGATCAGCAATGAGCAGTTCTTC
v_gene: TRBV12-3/TRBV12-4; j_gene: TRBJ1-5; abundance: NA; len: 15; d_gene: NA; CDR3aa: CASSPSAREDQPQHF; CDR3nt: TGTGCCAGCAGTCCCTCTGCACGGGAGGACCAGCCCCAGCATTTT
v_gene: TRBV5-1; j_gene: TRBJ2-1; abundance: few; len: 13; d_gene: NA; CDR3aa: CASSRSEGNEQFF; CDR3nt: TGCGCCAGCAGTAGGTCCGAGGGCAATGAGCAGTTCTTC
v_gene: TRBV12-3/TRBV12-4; j_gene: TRBJ1-1; abundance: NA; len: 14; d_gene: NA; CDR3aa: CASTQGRGSTEAFF; CDR3nt: TGTGCCAGCACCCAAGGGCGGGGAAGCACTGAAGCTTTCTTT
v_gene: TRBV12-3/TRBV12-4; j_gene: TRBJ2-1; abundance: NA; len: 17; d_gene: NA; CDR3aa: CASSSSMTRTPSNEQFF; CDR3nt: TGTGCCAGCAGTTCCTCAATGACTAGGACCCCAAGCAATGAGCAGTTCTTC
v_gene: TRBV29-1; j_gene: TRBJ2-1; abundance: once; len: 13; d_gene: NA; CDR3aa: CSVRGLADNEQFF; CDR3nt: TGCAGCGTCCGGGGGCTAGCAGACAATGAGCAGTTCTTC
v_gene: TRBV21-1; j_gene: TRBJ2-5; abundance: NA; len: 14; d_gene: NA; CDR3aa: CASSKGAKEETQYF; CDR3nt: TGTGCCAGCAGCAAAGGAGCAAAGGAGGAGACCCAGTACTTC
v_gene: TRBV4-1; j_gene: TRBJ2-1; abundance: NA; len: 15; d_gene: NA; CDR3aa: CASSHFQRLVYEQFF; CDR3nt: TGCGCCAGCAGCCATTTCCAAAGACTAGTCTATGAGCAGTTCTTC
v_gene: TRBV20-1; j_gene: TRBJ2-7; abundance: NA; len: 15; d_gene: TRBD1; CDR3aa: CSAREVGQAPYEQYF; CDR3nt: TGCAGTGCTAGAGAGGTCGGACAGGCTCCCTACGAGCAGTACTTC
v_gene: TRBV4-1; j_gene: TRBJ2-7; abundance: NA; len: 15; d_gene: TRBD2; CDR3aa: CASSQDDGRTYEQYF; CDR3nt: TGCGCCAGCAGCCAAGATGACGGGAGGACTTACGAGCAGTACTTC
v_gene: TRBV28; j_gene: TRBJ2-1; abundance: NA; len: 13; d_gene: NA; CDR3aa: CASKRAGQYEQFF; CDR3nt: TGTGCCAGCAAGAGAGCGGGCCAGTACGAGCAGTTCTTC
v_gene: TRBV15; j_gene: TRBJ1-4; abundance: NA; len: 12; d_gene: NA; CDR3aa: CATSRDYGGRIF; CDR3nt: TGTGCCACCAGCAGAGATTACGGGGGGCGGATTTTT
v_gene: TRBV5-5; j_gene: TRBJ1-1; abundance: once; len: 16; d_gene: NA; CDR3aa: CASSSRERAMNTEAFF; CDR3nt: TGTGCCAGCAGTAGCAGGGAGAGGGCCATGAACACTGAAGCTTTCTTT
v_gene: TRBV29-1; j_gene: TRBJ2-7; abundance: NA; len: 12; d_gene: NA; CDR3aa: CSVIRGQGEQYF; CDR3nt: TGCAGCGTCATTAGGGGCCAGGGCGAGCAGTACTTC
v_gene: TRBV20-1; j_gene: TRBJ2-1; abundance: NA; len: 18; d_gene: NA; CDR3aa: CSAPLTPLGRSSYNEQFF; CDR3nt: TGCAGTGCTCCGCTTACCCCCTTGGGGAGGAGCTCCTACAATGAGCAGTTCTTC
v_gene: TRBV4-1; j_gene: TRBJ2-2; abundance: NA; len: 14; d_gene: NA; CDR3aa: CASSQTLIAGELFF; CDR3nt: TGCGCCAGCAGCCAGACCCTTATAGCCGGGGAGCTGTTTTTT
v_gene: TRBV5-1; j_gene: TRBJ2-7; abundance: NA; len: 14; d_gene: NA; CDR3aa: CASSLPGVGYEQYF; CDR3nt: TGCGCCAGCAGCTTGCCGGGAGTAGGGTACGAGCAGTACTTC
v_gene: TRBV20-1; j_gene: TRBJ2-5; abundance: NA; len: 18; d_gene: TRBD2; CDR3aa: CSAVGVRTSGPIQETQYF; CDR3nt: TGCAGTGCTGTAGGGGTGCGGACTAGCGGTCCTATACAAGAGACCCAGTACTTC
v_gene: TRBV6-6; j_gene: TRBJ1-2; abundance: NA; len: 13; d_gene: NA; CDR3aa: CASSYVRDYGYTF; CDR3nt: TGTGCCAGCAGTTACGTCAGGGACTATGGCTACACCTTC
v_gene: TRBV5-1; j_gene: TRBJ2-3; abundance: NA; len: 16; d_gene: TRBD2; CDR3aa: CASSTGLAVLTDTQYF; CDR3nt: TGCGCCAGCAGCACGGGACTAGCGGTACTCACAGATACGCAGTATTTT
v_gene: TRBV14; j_gene: TRBJ2-7; abundance: few; len: 15; d_gene: NA; CDR3aa: CASSPTGTYAYEQYF; CDR3nt: TGTGCCAGCAGCCCGACCGGGACGTATGCCTACGAGCAGTACTTC
v_gene: TRBV20-1; j_gene: TRBJ2-1; abundance: NA; len: 14; d_gene: NA; CDR3aa: CSALFGGPYNEQFF; CDR3nt: TGCAGTGCGCTTTTTGGCGGGCCCTATAATGAGCAGTTCTTC
v_gene: TRBV5-1; j_gene: TRBJ2-7; abundance: NA; len: 16; d_gene: TRBD2; CDR3aa: CASSWVTSGASYEQYF; CDR3nt: TGCGCCAGCAGCTGGGTGACTAGCGGGGCGTCCTATGAGCAGTACTTC
v_gene: TRBV7-3; j_gene: TRBJ2-3; abundance: NA; len: 15; d_gene: NA; CDR3aa: CASSDVGQRGDTQYF; CDR3nt: TGTGCCAGCAGCGACGTAGGGCAGCGAGGAGATACGCAGTATTTT
v_gene: TRBV27; j_gene: TRBJ2-7; abundance: NA; len: 17; d_gene: NA; CDR3aa: CASSLTVRGPKAYEQYF; CDR3nt: TGTGCCAGCAGTTTAACGGTTCGGGGGCCCAAGGCCTACGAGCAGTACTTC
v_gene: TRBV5-1; j_gene: TRBJ2-2; abundance: NA; len: 18; d_gene: TRBD1; CDR3aa: CASSLDRGEPTNTGELFF; CDR3nt: TGCGCCAGCAGCTTAGACAGGGGTGAGCCTACGAACACCGGGGAGCTGTTTTTT
v_gene: TRBV20-1; j_gene: TRBJ1-5; abundance: NA; len: 16; d_gene: NA; CDR3aa: CSARDLSRGGNQPQHF; CDR3nt: TGCAGTGCTAGAGATCTTAGCAGGGGAGGGAATCAGCCCCAGCATTTT
v_gene: TRBV5-4; j_gene: TRBJ2-5; abundance: NA; len: 15; d_gene: NA; CDR3aa: CASSLGGVRTETQYF; CDR3nt: TGTGCCAGCAGCTTGGGTGGGGTTCGGACTGAGACCCAGTACTTC
v_gene: TRBV9; j_gene: TRBJ1-2; abundance: few; len: 14; d_gene: NA; CDR3aa: CASSARDGDYGYTF; CDR3nt: TGTGCCAGCAGCGCGAGGGATGGGGACTATGGCTACACCTTC
v_gene: TRBV7-2; j_gene: TRBJ2-4; abundance: NA; len: 15; d_gene: NA; CDR3aa: CASSWAGLAKNIQYF; CDR3nt: TGTGCCAGCAGCTGGGCGGGGTTAGCCAAAAACATTCAGTACTTC
v_gene: TRBV12-3/TRBV12-4; j_gene: TRBJ2-7; abundance: NA; len: 11; d_gene: NA; CDR3aa: CASSLDLEQYF; CDR3nt: TGTGCCAGCAGTTTAGACTTAGAGCAGTACTTC
v_gene: TRBV20-1; j_gene: TRBJ2-1; abundance: few; len: 15; d_gene: TRBD1; CDR3aa: CSAPDPRQGVNEQFF; CDR3nt: TGCAGTGCCCCCGACCCGCGACAGGGGGTGAATGAGCAGTTCTTC
v_gene: TRBV20-1; j_gene: TRBJ2-5; abundance: NA; len: 12; d_gene: NA; CDR3aa: CSASGVQETQYF; CDR3nt: TGCAGTGCTAGCGGGGTCCAAGAGACCCAGTACTTC
v_gene: TRBV7-9; j_gene: TRBJ1-2; abundance: NA; len: 15; d_gene: TRBD1; CDR3aa: CASSHPTGTDYGYTF; CDR3nt: TGTGCCAGCAGTCATCCGACAGGGACGGACTATGGCTACACCTTC
v_gene: TRBV5-1; j_gene: TRBJ2-5; abundance: NA; len: 14; d_gene: NA; CDR3aa: CASSSLYAQETQYF; CDR3nt: TGCGCCAGCAGCTCACTATACGCACAAGAGACCCAGTACTTC
v_gene: TRBV12-3/TRBV12-4; j_gene: TRBJ2-2; abundance: NA; len: 15; d_gene: TRBD2; CDR3aa: CASSSLAGVAGELFF; CDR3nt: TGTGCCAGCAGTTCTTTAGCGGGAGTTGCCGGGGAGCTGTTTTTT
v_gene: TRBV20-1; j_gene: TRBJ2-7; abundance: NA; len: 15; d_gene: TRBD2; CDR3aa: CSAKALAGGWYEQYF; CDR3nt: TGCAGTGCTAAGGCCCTAGCGGGAGGCTGGTACGAGCAGTACTTC